Below are 4 T cell receptor beta chains sequenced from a single sample in a study of cytomegalovirus exposure and HLA in healthy donors (dated by TCRdb to the late 2010s). Library generation was performed with the immunoSEQ multiplex PCR assay. The table was pulled from immuneACCESS by TCRdb, which kept in-frame rearrangements only. Such tables lose some clones; where checked, under half of the loss comes from unresolved V genes, and the rest has no known cause. Present in this sample are fewer than 250,000 clones, approximately 87% of which were seen just once. In total, the top ten clones hold 2.6% of the sample. Sequenced material: PBMCs. Receptors were obtained from a man younger than 35 in good health and CMV-seronegative.

This clone appeared a few times. This chain connects TRBV27 to TRBJ2-1, with a weak D call TRBD2 (5 bases). The CDR3 length is 13 residues. V lost 5 bases, J lost 6 bases, and 11 bases lay in between. Looked up from germline, CDR1 is MNHEY and CDR2 is SMNVEV (reference sequence). CDR3 in amino acids: CASSPTRGNEQFF. CDR3 DNA: TGTGCCAGCAGTCCGACTCGGGGCAATGAGCAGTTCTTC.

V and J are TRBV5-1 and TRBJ2-5; D might be TRBD2 (5 bases). Germline values: CDR1 SGHRS, CDR2 YFSETQ. The CDR3 consists of 15 residues. Between the trimmed V and J ends, which lost 3 bases and 0 bases, there was a span of 12 bases. CDR3: CASSSGLPYQETQYF. In DNA form, the CDR3 reads TGCGCCAGCAGCTCTGGACTCCCGTACCAAGAGACCCAGTACTTC.

The chain recombines TRBV19 with TRBJ1-1; D is unresolved. The V end was cut by 1 base, the J end by 0 bases, with 12 bases between. This CDR3 spans 16 amino acids. Germline CDR1 reads LNHDA; CDR2 reads SQIVND (reference sequence). The CDR3 nucleotides are TGTGCCAGTAGTATAGGGTCGGGGTATGTGAACACTGAAGCTTTCTTT. It specifies CASSIGSGYVNTEAFF.

The CDR3 DNA reads as TGTGCCAGCAGTTACTTGACTAGCACAGATACGCAGTATTTT. It codes for CASSYLTSTDTQYF. This chain joins TRBV6-6 and TRBJ2-3; D is unresolved. V lost 1 base, J lost 0 bases, and 5 bases lay in between. The CDR3 has 14 amino acids. From germline, CDR1 is MNHNY and CDR2 SVGAGI (reference sequence).